This TCR beta chain originates from a study of cytomegalovirus exposure and HLA in healthy donors. As to this clone: Antigen: not known.

Notes on the study in general: Reports showed the classifier diagnosing cytomegalovirus status with high specificity and sensitivity. In most subjects, TCR beta sequences reportedly gave accurate predictions of HLA-A and HLA-B alleles. Some highly shared sequence variants likely arose as a pipeline artifact. Rare TCR sequences predominated, though certain public TCRs were found in many donors.

PCR was performed using 60 Vbeta and 13 Jbeta primers. Sequenced by immunoSEQ multiplex PCR; TCRdb stores in-frame clones only, minus some. This sample has about 120,000 clones; 60% to 85% occur once, and the top ten carry just under 3%. Germline V CDR1 and CDR2: LGHNA, YSLEER. J was trimmed by 8 bases and V by 3 bases; bases with no gene match: 10. This CDR3 has 16 amino acids. The sequenced sample consisted of PBMCs. The sequence derives from a woman aged 40 to 50 in good health and CMV-seropositive. V gene TRBV4-3 combines with J gene TRBJ2-3; the match to TRBD2 covers 11 bases. CDR3 loop: CASSQDSGGAEGTQYF. The DNA of the CDR3 is TGCGCCAGCAGCCAGGATAGCGGGGGGGCCGAGGGTACGCAGTATTTT.